The T cell receptor beta chain described here comes from a study of blood T cell repertoires in COVID-19. Overall study context: COVID-19 samples collected from the United States, Italy and Spain covered acute and convalescent phases. PBMCs, B-cell-depleted T cells, or T cells provided the cDNA or gDNA that made up the material.

Per the original methods: Researchers report that nucleated cell counts were estimated from reference gene primer amplification. Sequenced by immunoSEQ multiplex PCR; TCRdb stores in-frame clones only, minus some. The V and J calls and clone size come from that table; D and trimming were worked out from the DNA. In the table there are around 140,000 clones, around 86% of which are singletons. The source is a woman in her fifties or sixties with active or convalescent COVID-19. Material for sequencing was peripheral blood.

CDR3 residues: CASSIRGSTEAFF. CDR3 bases: TGTGCCAGTAGTATCCGCGGGTCCACTGAAGCTTTCTTT. The rearrangement uses TRBV19 and TRBJ1-1; unclear D gene. The V gene lost 3 bases and the J gene lost 4 bases, with 9 bases spanning the gap. The germline V gene has CDR1 LNHDA and CDR2 SQIVND (reference sequence). This CDR3 contains 13 residues.